This T cell receptor beta chain was recorded in a study of CD8+ T cells in alopecia areata. Extracted from the samples, RNA was reverse transcribed into cDNA to serve as the sequencing template. Assay: immunoSEQ multiplex PCR; the TCRdb copy retains only in-frame clones and omits some. The sample lists 95,000 to 100,000 clones; about three fifths were seen once. The treatment was: oral pan-JAK inhibitor, 5-10 mg twice daily. The V segment lost 4 bases and the J segment 0 bases; nucleotides outside the gene matches: 4. CDR1 is SEHNR, CDR2 FQNEAQ, per germline (reference sequence). The CDR3 is 15 amino acids.

This receptor was taken from a human donor with alopecia areata. The V call is TRBV7-9, the J call TRBJ1-1; 8 nucleotides line up with TRBD1. The sample in question was CD8+ T cells sorted from blood, obtained at roughly week 58, from a patient treated with tofacitinib. As DNA, the CDR3 is TGTGCCAGCAGCTCGGACAGGGTTTTGAACACTGAAGCTTTCTTT. Its translation is CASSSDRVLNTEAFF.